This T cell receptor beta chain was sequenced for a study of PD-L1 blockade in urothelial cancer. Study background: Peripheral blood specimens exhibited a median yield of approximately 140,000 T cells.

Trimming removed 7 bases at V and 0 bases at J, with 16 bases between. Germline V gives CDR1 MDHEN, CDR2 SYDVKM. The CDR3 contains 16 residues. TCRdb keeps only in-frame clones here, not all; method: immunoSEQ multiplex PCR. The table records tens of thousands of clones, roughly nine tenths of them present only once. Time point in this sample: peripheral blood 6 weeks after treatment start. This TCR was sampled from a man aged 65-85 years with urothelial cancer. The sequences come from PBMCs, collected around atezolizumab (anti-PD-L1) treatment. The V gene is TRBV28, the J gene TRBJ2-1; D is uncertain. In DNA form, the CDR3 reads TGTGCCAGCACCTGGGTATTGTACAGCTCCTACAATGAGCAGTTCTTC. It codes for CASTWVLYSSYNEQFF.